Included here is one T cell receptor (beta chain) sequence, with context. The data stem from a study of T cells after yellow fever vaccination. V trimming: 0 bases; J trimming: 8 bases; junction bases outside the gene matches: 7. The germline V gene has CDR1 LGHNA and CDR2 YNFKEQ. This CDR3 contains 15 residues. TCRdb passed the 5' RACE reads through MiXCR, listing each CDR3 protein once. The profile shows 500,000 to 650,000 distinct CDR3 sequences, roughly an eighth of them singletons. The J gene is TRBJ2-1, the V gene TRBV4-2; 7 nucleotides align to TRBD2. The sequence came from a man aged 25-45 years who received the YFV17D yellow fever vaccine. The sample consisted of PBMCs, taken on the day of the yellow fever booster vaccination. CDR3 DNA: TGTGCCAGCAGCCAAGATGGGAGGGAGTGGGATGAGCAGTTCTTC. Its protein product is CASSQDGREWDEQFF.